These 27 T cell receptor beta chains share one sample of origin, sequenced in a study of early T cells in non-severe SARS-CoV-2 infection (dated by TCRdb to about 2021). Libraries came from 5' RACE. The sequencer listed for this sample is NextSeq 500. TCRdb reworked the public reads: Q25 trimming with fastp, MiXCR clone assembly, productive beta chains retained. Each entry merges the rows of one CDR3 protein and shows their most common DNA and genes. The sample table records 40,000 to 50,000 distinct CDR3 sequences; roughly 6.6% of these occur just once. Of the sample, approximately 4.5% is held by the ten largest clones. Source material: whole blood. These receptors were obtained from an adult who was a healthcare worker with PCR-confirmed SARS-CoV-2 infection or an uninfected control (not recorded which).

The chain links TRBV7-6 to TRBJ1-1, with unresolved D. Germline-derived CDR1 and CDR2 are SGHVS and FNYEAQ. V gave up 5 bases and J gave up 7 bases, with 14 bases separating them. The CDR3 consists of 13 residues. The CDR3 loop is CASSREPGGEAFF. The CDR3 coding sequence is TGTGCCAGCAGCCGAGAACCAGGCGGTGAAGCTTTCTTT.

The chain combines TRBV6-1 with TRBJ1-1; no definite D call. This CDR3 is built from 16 residues. With 1 base removed from V and 1 base from J, the gap between germline ends came to 13 bases. CDR1 is MNHNS, CDR2 SASEGT, per germline. The CDR3 bases are TGTGCCAGCAGTGAAGTACACTCCGGCTGGAACACTGAAGCTTTCTTT. Its protein product is CASSEVHSGWNTEAFF.

The chain is built from TRBV6-1 and TRBJ2-5; TRBD2 agrees at 16 bases. Per germline, CDR1 MNHNS and CDR2 SASEGT. V shed 11 bases, J shed 7 bases, and the junction held 13 bases outside the gene matches. CDR3 length: 16 amino acids. DNA of the CDR3: TGTGCCGGCGCTTTCGGGACTAGCGGGGGGGCCGCGACCCAGTACTTC. Translated, it gives CAGAFGTSGGAATQYF.

This chain joins TRBV7-2 and TRBJ2-6; TRBD1 matches 8 bases. Germline CDR1 SGHTA, CDR2 FQGNSA. The J segment lost 0 bases and the V segment lost 5 bases, leaving 6 bases of the junction unmatched. The CDR3 consists of 17 residues. The CDR3 sequence is CASSRDRPYSGANVLTF. The CDR3, as DNA: TGTGCCAGCAGCCGGGACAGGCCCTACTCTGGGGCCAACGTCCTGACTTTC.

This chain links TRBV7-2 with TRBJ1-2; 8 bases are shared with TRBD1. Germline CDR1 and CDR2: SGHTA and FQGNSA. CDR3 length: 13 amino acids. Losses at the gene ends were 2 bases for V and 8 bases for J; bases not matched to a gene: 4. CDR3 residues: CASSLRRGLGYTF. The CDR3, as DNA: TGTGCCAGCAGCTTACGCAGGGGGCTAGGCTACACCTTC.

This clonotype has at least ten counts. CDR3 sequence: CSGLGTGAAPGEKLFF. The CDR3, as DNA: TGCAGCGGATTAGGGACAGGGGCCGCTCCCGGTGAAAAACTGTTTTTT. The chain links TRBV29-1 to TRBJ1-4; 10 bases agree with TRBD1. The ends lost 7 bases at V and 7 bases at J; junction bases unmatched: 15. CDR3 size: 16 residues. Germline-derived CDR1 and CDR2 are SQVTM and ANQGSEA.

This clonotype was observed a handful of times. The V gene is TRBV12-3 or TRBV12-4, the J gene TRBJ1-4; TRBD1 matches 10 bases. The CDR3 extends over 13 amino acids. The J segment lost 12 bases and the V segment lost 2 bases, leaving 3 bases of the junction unmatched. DNA of the CDR3: TGTGCCAGCAGTTTAACGACAGGGGGCGAACTGTTTTTT. Protein product: CASSLTTGGELFF.

This clonotype was counted at least ten times. This chain links TRBV12-3 or TRBV12-4 with TRBJ1-5; a weak D match, TRBD1 (6 bases). V was clipped by 4 bases and J by 2 bases, with 15 bases between them. The CDR3 consists of 16 residues. The CDR3: CASSSSQGRGNQPQHF. DNA for the CDR3: TGTGCCAGCAGTTCCTCACAGGGTAGGGGCAATCAGCCCCAGCATTTT.

This rearrangement joins TRBV4-1 to TRBJ1-4; D not certain. The V and J ends lost 4 bases and 8 bases respectively, with 11 bases between them. Per the germline V gene, CDR1 is MGHRA and CDR2 is YSYEKL. The CDR3 spans 13 residues. The CDR3 region has the DNA TGCGCCAGCAGCCCAGTACGGGTGGAAAAACTGTTTTTT. This encodes CASSPVRVEKLFF.

There are many counts of this clonotype. The chain carries TRBV12-3 or TRBV12-4 and TRBJ1-2; D is possibly TRBD1 (5 bases). With 6 bases removed from V and 4 bases from J, the gap between germline ends came to 15 bases. This CDR3 is built from 14 residues. The CDR3 sequence: CASRVSGEGYGYTF. CDR3 in DNA: TGTGCCAGCAGGGTCTCGGGGGAGGGCTATGGCTACACCTTC.

This sequence joins TRBV20-1 and TRBJ2-1; TRBD1 matches at 8 bases. Germline CDR1 is DFQATT and CDR2 is SNEGSKA (reference sequence). The CDR3 is made up of 14 amino acids. With 3 bases clipped from V and 6 bases from J, the junction kept 7 bases outside the gene matches. Here the CDR3 DNA reads TGCAGTGCTAGTCGGACAGGGCAATTCAATGAGCAGTTCTTC. It is translated as CSASRTGQFNEQFF.

This clonotype was counted a single time. A much larger clone lies a single base off, so this may be a read error. The CDR3 nucleotides read TGCGCCAGCAGCCCCGACTTCAGTGAGCAGTTCTTC. The encoded protein is CASSPDFSEQFF. This chain joins TRBV5-1 and TRBJ2-1; unclear D gene. This CDR3 has 12 amino acids. Germline V lookup: CDR1 SGHRS, CDR2 YFSETQ. V was trimmed by 4 bases and J by 9 bases, leaving 11 bases between them.

In this sample, this clonotype turned up a few times. The V and J genes are TRBV4-3 and TRBJ2-2; either TRBD1 or TRBD2 may fit D (5 bases each). V dropped 5 bases and J dropped 0 bases, with 16 bases sitting between them. Germline V gene lookup returns CDR1 LGHNA and CDR2 YSLEER. This CDR3 is built from 17 residues. CDR3 region: CASSKTWDGANTGELFF. The CDR3 region has the DNA TGCGCCAGCAGCAAAACCTGGGACGGCGCGAACACCGGGGAGCTGTTTTTT.

This clonotype was picked up many times. The CDR3 loop reads CASSPKGLAGGTSYNEQFF. As DNA, the CDR3 is TGTGCCAGCAGCCCCAAGGGCCTAGCGGGGGGGACGTCCTACAATGAGCAGTTCTTC. The rearrangement joins TRBV11-2 to TRBJ2-1; TRBD2 aligns across 12 bases. The CDR3 spans 19 residues. Trimming cost V 5 bases and J 1 base; bases outside gene matches: 12. Germline CDR1 reads SGHAT; CDR2 reads FQNNGV.

This clonotype occurred a few times. The chain employs TRBV29-1 and TRBJ1-2, with D tentatively TRBD1 (5 bases). Germline CDR1 reads SQVTM; CDR2 reads ANQGSEA. The CDR3 sequence is 14 residues long. V was shortened by 3 bases and J by 0 bases, with 11 bases between the two germline ends. The CDR3 DNA reads TGCAGCGTTGACGAAACAGGAGCTAACTATGGCTACACCTTC. This gives the protein CSVDETGANYGYTF.

The chain links TRBV3-1 to TRBJ1-2, with D maybe TRBD1 (6 bases). Germline assignment: CDR1 LGHDT and CDR2 YNNKEL (reference sequence). The length of the CDR3 is 16 residues. V was cut by 7 bases and J by 6 bases, with 24 bases left in between. CDR3 loop: CASTPGTFVGADGYTF. As DNA, the CDR3 is TGTGCCAGCACCCCGGGGACATTTGTGGGGGCTGATGGCTACACCTTC.

CDR3 protein: CASSSDSSGANVLTF. The CDR3 coding sequence is TGTGCCAGTAGCTCTGACAGCTCTGGGGCCAACGTCCTGACTTTC. The chain is built from TRBV19 and TRBJ2-6, with D possibly matching TRBD1 (5 bases). V was trimmed by 6 bases and J by 0 bases, leaving 9 bases between them. CDR1 is LNHDA and CDR2 is SQIVND in the germline V gene (reference sequence). CDR3 size: 15 residues.

V usage is TRBV5-1 and J usage is TRBJ1-3; D perhaps matches TRBD1 (5 bases). The CDR3 length is 15 residues. Between the trimmed V and J ends, which lost 1 base and 0 bases, there was a span of 8 bases. The germline V gene encodes CDR1 SGHRS and CDR2 YFSETQ. The CDR3 DNA is TGCGCCAGCAGCTTGACGGGGGACTCTGGAAACACCATATATTTT. Protein sequence: CASSLTGDSGNTIYF.

The V call is TRBV12-3 or TRBV12-4, the J call TRBJ1-5; D is possibly TRBD1 (5 bases). Trimming removed 3 bases from V and 4 bases from J, with 13 bases in between. The CDR3 covers 15 residues. The CDR3 sequence is CASSLGTGENQPQHF. The CDR3 DNA reads as TGTGCCAGCAGTTTGGGGACGGGTGAAAATCAGCCCCAGCATTTT.

In its sample, this clonotype was seen many times. The chain is built from TRBV18 and TRBJ2-4; perhaps D is TRBD1 or TRBD2 (5 bases each). Germline CDR1 and CDR2: KGHSH and LQKENI. The CDR3 contains 15 residues. Trimming pared 2 bases from V and 9 bases from J, leaving 17 bases between. CDR3 residues: CASSPSSNPGPIQYF. The CDR3 DNA follows: TGTGCCAGCTCACCATCCTCCAATCCGGGACCCATTCAGTACTTC.

J is TRBJ2-3 and V is TRBV7-9, with a tentative D call TRBD2 (5 bases). CDR1 and CDR2 from the germline V gene are SEHNR and FQNEAQ (reference sequence). The CDR3 has 14 amino acids. V was pared by 4 bases and J by 4 bases, with 12 bases between. The CDR3 loop reads CASSWRSRADTQYF. DNA of the CDR3: TGTGCCAGCAGCTGGAGGTCAAGGGCAGATACGCAGTATTTT.

This clonotype was picked up a small number of times. This chain uses TRBV6-6 with TRBJ2-3, with D possibly matching TRBD2 (7 bases). The CDR3 spans 15 residues. Per the germline V gene, CDR1 is MNHNY and CDR2 is SVGAGI (reference sequence). Trimming stripped 1 base from V and 5 bases from J, with 13 bases between. CDR3 residues: CASSYWLGGQDTQYF. The CDR3 DNA reads TGTGCCAGCAGTTACTGGCTGGGGGGGCAAGATACGCAGTATTTT.

This clonotype has a handful of counts. The chain combines TRBV2 with TRBJ2-1; unclear D gene. Between the trimmed V and J ends, which lost 2 bases and 3 bases, there was a span of 8 bases. The V gene's germline CDR1 is SNHLY and CDR2 FYNNEI. The CDR3 length is 14 residues. The CDR3 sequence is CASSEPASYNEQFF. The CDR3 DNA reads as TGTGCCAGCAGTGAACCCGCCAGCTACAATGAGCAGTTCTTC.

In its sample, this clonotype is medium-sized. The chain employs TRBV5-8 and TRBJ1-2; 7 bases are a match to TRBD1. V trimming: 0 bases; J trimming: 8 bases; junction bases outside the gene matches: 7. In germline, CDR1 is SGHTS, CDR2 YDEGEE. The CDR3 consists of 14 residues. CDR3 region: CASSLDRGAGGYTF. For the CDR3, the DNA is TGTGCCAGCAGCTTGGACAGGGGCGCAGGAGGCTACACCTTC.

This clonotype has ten or more counts. V gene TRBV20-1 combines with J gene TRBJ2-2, with TRBD1 matching over 7 bases. Germline CDR1 DFQATT, CDR2 SNEGSKA (reference sequence). The CDR3 is made up of 14 amino acids. V gave up 0 bases and J gave up 6 bases; unmatched junction bases: 4. CDR3 bases: TGCAGTGCTAGAGATAGCGACAGGGCCGGGGAGCTGTTTTTT. This translates into CSARDSDRAGELFF.

This clonotype was found many times. This chain links TRBV5-4 with TRBJ2-2, with D hard to call. Germline-derived CDR1 and CDR2 are SGHNT and YYREEE (reference sequence). This CDR3 has 13 amino acids. Trimming cost V 2 bases and J 5 bases, with 7 bases left between them. CDR3 DNA sequence: TGTGCCAGCAGCTTTTTAGGGACCGGGGAGCTGTTTTTT. It is translated as CASSFLGTGELFF.

This rearrangement joins TRBV10-2 to TRBJ2-3; 7 bases are shared with TRBD2. This CDR3 is 14 amino acids long. V lost 2 bases, J lost 5 bases, and 4 bases stayed unmatched. Germline V gene sequence: CDR1 WSHSY, CDR2 SAAADI. The CDR3 nucleotides read TGCGCCAGCAGTGAGAGGACTAGAGAAGATACGCAGTATTTT. Translating gives CASSERTREDTQYF.